The rows below give T cell receptor beta chains drawn from one sample of a study of T-cell reconstitution after alpha-beta-depleted transplantation in children. Each CDR3 protein gets one entry after TCRdb re-called the PCR reads with MiXCR. The sample carries 500,000 to 650,000 distinct CDR3 sequences, approximately 12% recorded once. Specimen: PBMCs, mostly from graft donor cells, collected 360 days after TCRalphabeta/CD19-depleted stem cell transplant. The receptors were sampled from a male patient under 18 who had a stem cell transplant for acute myeloid leukemia, so the T cells may come from the graft donor. Each CDR3 is given with its conserved first and last residue. Each record gives: V gene, clone size, D gene, J gene, CDR3 DNA, CDR3 protein. A D gene is named only where the DNA matches it firmly. Not every row has a clone size; where given, it reads once, few, many or a size class.

TRBV19,few,NA,TRBJ2-7,TGTGCCAGTAGTATCCCAACGCGGACCCCCTACGAGCAGTACTTC,CASSIPTRTPYEQYF
TRBV11-2,few,NA,TRBJ2-3,TGTGCCAGCAGCTTAGTCGGAGCGGCAGGGGCCCTAGATACGCAGTATTTT,CASSLVGAAGALDTQYF
TRBV12-3/TRBV12-4,NA,NA,TRBJ2-3,TGTGCCAGCGCTGGGGCAGGAGACACAGATACGCAGTATTTT,CASAGAGDTDTQYF
TRBV6-2/TRBV6-3,NA,NA,TRBJ2-7,TGTGCCAGCAGTTACTCGAGGCTAGTCTACGAGCAGTACTTC,CASSYSRLVYEQYF
TRBV5-1,NA,NA,TRBJ2-7,TGCGCCAGCAGAGCTCTCCGGGACTTCTCCTACGAGCAGTACTTC,CASRALRDFSYEQYF
TRBV20-1,many,NA,TRBJ2-1,TGCAGTCCCGGAGGGAGGTACAATGAGCAGTTCTTC,CSPGGRYNEQFF
TRBV9,NA,TRBD2,TRBJ2-5,TGTGCCAGCAGCGGACTCCCCGGTAGCGGGAATGAAGGAGAGACCCAGTACTTC,CASSGLPGSGNEGETQYF
TRBV18,NA,NA,TRBJ2-2,TGTGCCAGCTTGGGTGTGGAGCTGTTTTTT,CASLGVELFF
TRBV6-2/TRBV6-3,many,TRBD2,TRBJ2-1,TGTGCCAGCAGCTCCGGACTAGCGGTCAATGAGCAGTTCTTC,CASSSGLAVNEQFF
TRBV29-1,many,TRBD2,TRBJ2-3,TGCAGCGGAGGAATGGGAGGGACAGATACGCAGTATTTT,CSGGMGGTDTQYF
TRBV7-2,NA,TRBD2,TRBJ2-1,TGTGCCAGCAGCGAAGCGGGAGACCCCTCCTACAATGAGCAGTTCTTC,CASSEAGDPSYNEQFF
TRBV20-1,NA,TRBD1,TRBJ2-7,TGCAGTGCTAGAGACAGGACAGGGACTTACTACGAGCAGTACTTC,CSARDRTGTYYEQYF
TRBV29-1,few,NA,TRBJ2-3,TGCAGCGCCATACTAGGATTCGGCACAGATACGCAGTATTTT,CSAILGFGTDTQYF
TRBV12-3/TRBV12-4,once,TRBD2,TRBJ2-1,TGTGCCACCACAATAGCGGGAGGAGGGGCCTACAATGAGCAGTTCTTC,CATTIAGGGAYNEQFF
TRBV2,NA,NA,TRBJ2-7,TGTGCCAGCAAGGAATCCTACGAGCAGTACTTC,CASKESYEQYF
TRBV12-3/TRBV12-4,NA,NA,TRBJ2-1,TGTGCCAGCAGGATAGGACAGTCTACCTACAATGAGCAGTTCTTC,CASRIGQSTYNEQFF
TRBV6-1,NA,NA,TRBJ2-1,TGTGCCAGCAGTGCAGGCAGGTCGTTATACAATGAGCAGTTCTTC,CASSAGRSLYNEQFF
TRBV20-1,few,NA,TRBJ2-5,TGCAGTGCTAGAAGGGGTCCGGAGACCCAGTACTTC,CSARRGPETQYF
TRBV11-3,many,TRBD1,TRBJ2-5,TGTGCCAGCAGCGATGACAGGGGTCAAGAGACCCAGTACTTC,CASSDDRGQETQYF
TRBV18,many,NA,TRBJ2-4,TGTGCCAGCTCACGGACCGGGGAAGCCAAAAACATTCAGTACTTC,CASSRTGEAKNIQYF
TRBV15,many,TRBD2,TRBJ2-2,TGTGCCGTCCCCCAGCGGGACTACCTCGGGGAGCTGTTTTTT,CAVPQRDYLGELFF
TRBV29-1,few,TRBD2,TRBJ2-1,TGCAGCGTTAAAGTGTTCGGGGGGTACAATGAGCAGTTCTTC,CSVKVFGGYNEQFF